This T cell receptor (beta chain) originates from a study of cytomegalovirus exposure and HLA in healthy donors. Worth noting for this clone: Its cognate antigen is unknown.

The PCR was carried out with 60 Vbeta primers and 13 Jbeta primers. The repertoire was sequenced with immunoSEQ multiplex PCR; TCRdb's copy has only in-frame clones and lacks some. The data show more than 100,000 clones, roughly 80% seen once. The study, taken as a whole, reports: In a later analysis, most CMV-associated TCR beta chains appeared HLA-restricted.

The receptor's source is a man between 60 and 70 years old in good health and CMV-seropositive. The sample taken for sequencing was PBMCs.

CDR3 in DNA: TGTGCCAGCAGCCTGGACATCTATGGCTACACCTTC. It specifies CASSLDIYGYTF. The genes are TRBV5-4 and TRBJ1-2; tentatively, D is TRBD1 (5 bases). CDR3 length equals 12 residues. V was cut by 4 bases and J by 4 bases, with 8 bases left in between. Per the germline V gene, CDR1 is SGHNT and CDR2 is YYREEE (reference sequence).